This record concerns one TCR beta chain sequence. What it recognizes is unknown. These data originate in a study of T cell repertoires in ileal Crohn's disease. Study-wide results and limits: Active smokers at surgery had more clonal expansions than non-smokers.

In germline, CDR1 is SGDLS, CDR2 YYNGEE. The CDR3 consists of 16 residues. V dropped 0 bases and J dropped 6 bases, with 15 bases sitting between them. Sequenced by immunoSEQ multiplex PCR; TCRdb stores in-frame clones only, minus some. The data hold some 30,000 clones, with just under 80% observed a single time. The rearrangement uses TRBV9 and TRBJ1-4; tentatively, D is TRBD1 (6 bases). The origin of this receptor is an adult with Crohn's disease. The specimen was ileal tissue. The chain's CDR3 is CASSVATGFGDEKLFF. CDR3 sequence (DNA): TGTGCCAGCAGCGTAGCTACAGGGTTTGGGGATGAAAAACTGTTTTTT.